This paragraph covers one TCR beta chain sequence. This entry comes from a study of cytomegalovirus exposure and HLA in healthy donors. Per the germline V gene, CDR1 is MNHNS and CDR2 is SASEGT. V gave up 4 bases and J gave up 7 bases, with 13 bases separating them. The CDR3 contains 14 residues. PCR used 60 Vbeta primers and 13 Jbeta primers. Only in-frame clones appear in the TCRdb table, and some are missing; sequencing was by immunoSEQ multiplex PCR. This table holds about 180,000 clones, 70% to 85% found once. Sequenced input: PBMCs. This clonotype originated in a human donor in good health. The chain joins TRBV6-1 to TRBJ1-4; D perhaps matches TRBD1 (5 bases). The CDR3 sequence is CASSAPGLGEKLFF. Here the CDR3 DNA reads TGTGCCAGCAGTGCCCCAGGGTTAGGTGAAAAACTGTTTTTT.